One sample yielded the 23 T cell receptor beta chains listed below, sequenced in a study of T cell repertoires and HLA-DP antigens. These receptors' antigens are unknown. Sequencing was performed with immunoSEQ multiplex PCR; in TCRdb, only in-frame clones are kept and a portion is missing. In the table there are 55,000 to 80,000 clones, roughly 77% of which are singletons. Sequences were obtained from CD4+ T cells from PBMCs. The receptors stem from a man in his 60s in good health and CMV-seronegative.

This chain joins TRBV5-1 and TRBJ2-4, with 10 bases lining up with TRBD1. Germline V CDR1 and CDR2: SGHRS, YFSETQ. V dropped 0 bases and J dropped 0; count of bases not matched to a gene: 9. The CDR3 runs to 19 residues. CDR3 DNA: TGCGCCAGCAGCTTGGCAGGACAGGGGGGACTATTAGCCAAAAACATTCAGTACTTC. Translation: CASSLAGQGGLLAKNIQYF.

The chain recombines TRBV7-6 with TRBJ2-3; D is perhaps TRBD2 (5 bases). The CDR3 contains 15 residues. Trimming took 4 bases from V and 3 from J, leaving 14 bases between them. Per the germline V gene, CDR1 is SGHVS and CDR2 is FNYEAQ. CDR3 sequence (DNA): TGTGCCAGCAGCTCACTTAGGACTCCGACAGATACGCAGTATTTT. Amino acids: CASSSLRTPTDTQYF.

The chain combines TRBV7-6 with TRBJ2-7; tentatively, D is TRBD1 or TRBD2 (5 bases each). Germline V CDR1 and CDR2: SGHVS, FNYEAQ. The CDR3 has 13 amino acids. The V gene lost 1 base and the J gene lost 7 bases, with 11 bases spanning the gap. CDR3 protein: CASSLVGTIEQYF. The CDR3 DNA reads as TGTGCCAGCAGCTTAGTCGGGACGATAGAGCAGTACTTC.

This chain connects TRBV10-2 to TRBJ2-6; TRBD1 is a possible D gene (5 bases). Germline lookup yields CDR1 WSHSY and CDR2 SAAADI. Deletions cut 8 bases from V and 2 bases from J, with 13 bases between. The CDR3 covers 15 residues. Here the CDR3 DNA reads TGCGCCAGCGGACAAGGGCTAACTGGGGCCAACGTCCTGACTTTC. Translated, it gives CASGQGLTGANVLTF.

V is TRBV7-2 and J is TRBJ1-3; 11 bases map to TRBD1. The junction had 6 bases not matched to a gene; V was cut back by 2 bases and J by 0 bases. Germline V gene data show CDR1 as SGHTA and CDR2 as FQGNSA. There are 18 residues in the CDR3. The chain's CDR3 is CASSLMGGQGVSGNTIYF. The DNA of the CDR3 is TGTGCCAGCAGCTTAATGGGGGGACAGGGGGTCTCTGGAAACACCATATATTTT. Complete variable domain (other parts from reference TRBV7-2 and TRBJ1-3): GAGVSQSPSNKVTEKGKDVELRCDPISGHTALYWYRQSLGQGLEFLIYFQGNSAPDKSGLPSDRFSAERTGGSVSTLTIQRTQQEDSAVYLCASSLMGGQGVSGNTIYFGEGSWLTVV.

The gene calls are TRBV9 and TRBJ1-2; the match to TRBD1 covers 10 bases. Germline V CDR1 and CDR2: SGDLS, YYNGEE. After removal of 4 bases from V and 4 bases from J, the junction contained 7 bases not matched to a gene. This CDR3 contains 15 residues. CDR3 nucleotides: TGTGCCAGCAGCACGCGGGACAGGGGCTCCTATGGCTACACCTTC. Translation gives CASSTRDRGSYGYTF.

This chain uses TRBV7-9 with TRBJ1-3; TRBD1 matches at 7 bases. The CDR3 consists of 17 residues. Germline CDR1 reads SEHNR; CDR2 reads FQNEAQ (reference sequence). V shed 1 base and J 0 bases; nucleotides not matched to a gene: 6. The CDR3 region has the DNA TGTGCCAGCAGCTTAGATATGACAGGGAGCTCTGGAAACACCATATATTTT. It is translated as CASSLDMTGSSGNTIYF. The whole variable domain, remainder taken from reference TRBV7-9 and TRBJ1-3, is DTGVSQNPRHKITKRGQNVTFRCDPISEHNRLYWYRQTLGQGPEFLTYFQNEAQLEKSRLLSDRFSAERPKGSFSTLEIQRTEQGDSAMYLCASSLDMTGSSGNTIYFGEGSWLTVV.

This clone was seen only a few times. CDR3 nucleotides: TGTGCCAGCAGGGATGGGACAGGGCGGGAGACCCAGTACTTC. Its translation: CASRDGTGRETQYF. This chain connects TRBV2 to TRBJ2-5; 9 positions match TRBD1. The length of the CDR3 is 14 residues. Looked up from germline, CDR1 is SNHLY and CDR2 is FYNNEI. J lost 5 bases, V lost 6 bases, and 7 bases had no gene match.

The rearrangement joins TRBV12-5 to TRBJ2-1; 11 bases fit TRBD2. Germline trimming cut 8 bases from V and 5 bases from J; bases unmatched to any gene: 5. This CDR3 has 14 amino acids. CDR1 and CDR2 (germline): LGHNT, FRNRAP. CDR3 loop: CASSTSGGHNEQFF. CDR3 DNA: TGTGCTAGTTCTACTAGCGGGGGACACAATGAGCAGTTCTTC.

The chain has TRBV7-8 and TRBJ1-4; TRBD1 aligns across 7 bases. The germline CDR1 and CDR2 sequences are SGHVS and FQNEAQ. The CDR3 contains 15 residues. V shed 5 bases, J shed 8 bases, and the junction held 11 bases outside the gene matches. CDR3 region: CASSRQQGRREKLFF. Written as DNA, the CDR3 is TGTGCCAGCAGCCGACAACAGGGGCGAAGGGAAAAACTGTTTTTT.

The V call is TRBV2, the J call TRBJ1-6, with 7 positions matching TRBD1. The ends lost 11 bases at V and 6 bases at J; junction bases unmatched: 7. The CDR3 extends over 13 amino acids. The V gene's germline CDR1 is SNHLY and CDR2 FYNNEI. DNA of the CDR3: TGTGCCGGAAGACAGGGACCTAATTCACCCCTCCACTTT. Translation gives CAGRQGPNSPLHF.

The V gene is TRBV7-6, the J gene TRBJ1-5; TRBD1 might be the D (5 bases). There are 16 residues in the CDR3. Germline CDR1 is SGHVS and CDR2 is FNYEAQ. Trimming left V 1 base short and J 3 bases short, with 13 bases between. The DNA for the CDR3 is TGTGCCAGCAGCTTAGGGTCAGGGATGAACAATCAGCCCCAGCATTTT. Residues: CASSLGSGMNNQPQHF. The full variable domain, with the rest looked up from reference TRBV7-6 and TRBJ1-5, is GAGVSQSPRYKVTKRGQDVALRCDPISGHVSLYWYRQALGQGPEFLTYFNYEAQQDKSGLPNDRFSAERPEGSISTLTIQRTEQRDSAMYRCASSLGSGMNNQPQHFGDGTRLSIL.

The V call is TRBV10-1, the J call TRBJ1-1; D is ambiguous. Trimming left V 5 bases short and J 4 bases short, with 11 bases between. Germline V gene data show CDR1 as WNHNN and CDR2 as SYGVQD (reference sequence). The CDR3 has 13 amino acids. CDR3 in amino acids: CASSPSRGTEAFF. CDR3 nucleotide sequence: TGCGCCAGCAGTCCTAGCCGGGGCACTGAAGCTTTCTTT.

The genes are TRBV16 and TRBJ2-3, with TRBD1 identical over 8 bases. The CDR3 is made up of 17 amino acids. From germline, CDR1 is KGHSY and CDR2 FQNENV. Losses at the gene ends were 4 bases for V and 2 bases for J; bases not matched to a gene: 11. For the CDR3, the DNA is TGTGCCAGCAGCCGAAGAACCGGGACAGGCAACACAGATACGCAGTATTTT. This gives the protein CASSRRTGTGNTDTQYF.

The CDR3 sequence: CASSSTAAPRQYF. The CDR3 DNA reads as TGCGCCAGCAGCTCCACCGCCGCCCCCAGGCAGTATTTT. The J gene is TRBJ2-3, the V gene TRBV5-1; no clear D gene. Germline V gene sequence: CDR1 SGHRS, CDR2 YFSETQ. V was trimmed by 3 bases and J by 11 bases, leaving 16 bases between them. The length of the CDR3 is 13 residues.

This rearrangement joins TRBV30 to TRBJ2-5; TRBD1 matches 8 bases. The ends lost 0 bases at V and 5 bases at J; junction bases unmatched: 5. The germline V gene encodes CDR1 GTSNPN and CDR2 SVGIG (reference sequence). The CDR3 is 14 residues long. DNA of the CDR3: TGTGCCTGGAGTGTGGGTCAGGGGGCCGAGACCCAGTACTTC. This encodes CAWSVGQGAETQYF.

CDR3 nucleotide sequence: TGTGCCAGCAGCCCCTCCCGGGGTCAGACCCATGGCTACACCTTC. It codes for CASSPSRGQTHGYTF. This chain joins TRBV5-8 and TRBJ1-2; D is ambiguous. Between the trimmed V and J ends, which lost 4 bases and 6 bases, there was a span of 19 bases. The germline V gene has CDR1 SGHTS and CDR2 YDEGEE. The CDR3 is 15 residues long.

The genes are TRBV20-1 and TRBJ1-1, with no clear D. Per the germline V gene, CDR1 is DFQATT and CDR2 is SNEGSKA (reference sequence). Deletions cut 6 bases from V and 0 bases from J, with 5 bases between. The CDR3 is made up of 11 amino acids. CDR3 loop: CSAPLNTEAFF. CDR3 DNA: TGCAGTGCCCCTCTGAACACTGAAGCTTTCTTT.

This chain connects TRBV5-5 to TRBJ2-7, with 12 bases that match TRBD1. The CDR3 length is 15 residues. Germline values: CDR1 SGHKS, CDR2 YYEKEE (reference sequence). V shed 2 bases and J 7 bases; nucleotides not matched to a gene: 7. The CDR3 region has the DNA TGTGCCAGCAGCTTCGGGGGACAGGGGGCGCAAGAGCAGTACGTC. It translates to CASSFGGQGAQEQYV.

Here the CDR3 reads CASSLRQADNSPLHF. CDR3 sequence (DNA): TGTGCCAGCAGCCTCCGACAGGCCGATAATTCACCCCTCCACTTT. V usage is TRBV14 and J usage is TRBJ1-6, with a weak D call TRBD1 (6 bases). The CDR3 has 15 amino acids. Per the germline V gene, CDR1 is SGHDN and CDR2 is FVKESK. V was shortened by 4 bases and J by 5 bases, with 12 bases between the two germline ends.

Written as DNA, the CDR3 is TGTGCCAGTAGTACCCACGGGGGGCCGGATTCACCCCTCCACTTT. Its protein is CASSTHGGPDSPLHF. The rearrangement joins TRBV19 to TRBJ1-6, with a possible D match to TRBD1 (6 bases). Trimming cost V 4 bases and J 8 bases, with 15 bases left between them. CDR3 length: 15 residues. In germline, CDR1 is LNHDA, CDR2 SQIVND (reference sequence).

V gene TRBV7-6 combines with J gene TRBJ1-6; TRBD1 is a possible D gene (6 bases). V lost 2 bases and J 1 base, leaving 12 bases between the germline ends. CDR3 size: 17 residues. Germline lookup yields CDR1 SGHVS and CDR2 FNYEAQ. The CDR3 protein is CASSLLDSGSYNSPLHF. The CDR3 DNA follows: TGTGCCAGCAGCTTATTGGACAGCGGTTCCTATAATTCACCCCTCCACTTT.

This clone was observed once. This rearrangement joins TRBV5-4 to TRBJ2-3; D gene uncertain. Trimming took off 3 bases at V and 1 base at J, with 6 bases between the two ends. There are 13 residues in the CDR3. From germline, CDR1 is SGHNT and CDR2 YYREEE (reference sequence). Here the CDR3 reads CASSSQGTDTQYF. The CDR3, as DNA: TGTGCCAGCAGCTCTCAGGGCACAGATACGCAGTATTTT.